The clone carrying this TCR beta chain occurred once. This sample stems from a study of control samples from healthy donors and cancer patients. Sequenced by immunoSEQ multiplex PCR; TCRdb stores in-frame clones only, minus some. The data show 130,000 to 150,000 clones, roughly 89% seen once. The germline V gene encodes CDR1 LNHDA and CDR2 SQIVND (reference sequence). V lost 1 base, J lost 7 bases, and 5 bases lay in between. CDR3 size: 12 residues. The specimen sequenced was blood. This receptor was taken from a man aged 25 to 40 in good health. V gene TRBV19 combines with J gene TRBJ1-5; D uncertain. The CDR3 nucleotides read TGTGCCAGTAGTATAGGTGAACAGCCCCAGCATTTT. It encodes CASSIGEQPQHF.